These T cell receptor beta chains were read from a single sample in a study of identical twins. TCRdb re-called the 5' RACE reads with MiXCR, one entry per CDR3 protein. The data contain approximately 1.8 million distinct CDR3 sequences, about 31% of them singletons. The sequenced sample consisted of cord blood. The receptor source for this set is a newborn girl in good health. Both conserved end residues are part of each CDR3. A D gene is named only where the DNA matches it firmly. The size field is filled for only some rows; it gives once, few, many or a size class.

>TRBJ1-1|.|.|TRBV7-2
CASSMRLTANTEAFF
>TRBJ2-6|.|TRBD2|TRBV14
CASSQFSGDSGANVLTF
>TRBJ2-3|.|TRBD1|TRBV10-3
CAISESQGASHTDTQYF
>TRBJ2-1|.|TRBD2|TRBV11-1
CASSLVKSGVRLAGTNEQFF
>TRBJ1-1|.|.|TRBV5-1
CASSWGLPGRGYTEAFF
>TRBJ1-2|few|TRBD1|TRBV2
CASSEQGQGDGYTF
>TRBJ1-5|few|.|TRBV25-1
CASSEWWREESSNQPQHF
>TRBJ2-5|.|TRBD2|TRBV20-1
CSAPWTSGGASGETQYF
>TRBJ2-6|.|.|TRBV28
CASLSLPGANVLTF
>TRBJ2-7|few|TRBD2|TRBV14
CASSATSGPYEQYF
>TRBJ2-3|.|.|TRBV14
CASSPLPSGPNTQYF
>TRBJ2-5|.|TRBD2|TRBV27
CASSPRPLAGLQETQYF
>TRBJ1-6|.|.|TRBV2
CASSAQGDNSPLHF
>TRBJ1-6|.|.|TRBV20-1
CSASPRPSPNSPLHF
>.|.|TRBD2|TRBV2
CASSESLAGGLSYNEQYF